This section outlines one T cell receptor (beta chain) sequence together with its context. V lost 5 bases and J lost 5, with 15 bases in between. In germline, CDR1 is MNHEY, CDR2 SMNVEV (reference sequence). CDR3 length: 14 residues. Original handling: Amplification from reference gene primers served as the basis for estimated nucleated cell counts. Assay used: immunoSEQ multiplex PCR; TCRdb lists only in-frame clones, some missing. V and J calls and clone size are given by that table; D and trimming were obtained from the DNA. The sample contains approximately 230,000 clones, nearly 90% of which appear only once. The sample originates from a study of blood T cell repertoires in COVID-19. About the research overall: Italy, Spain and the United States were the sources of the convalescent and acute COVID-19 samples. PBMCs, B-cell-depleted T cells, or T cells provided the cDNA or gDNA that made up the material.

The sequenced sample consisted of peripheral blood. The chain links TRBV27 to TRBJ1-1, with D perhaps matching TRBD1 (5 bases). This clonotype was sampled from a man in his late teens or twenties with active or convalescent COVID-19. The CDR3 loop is CASSPAGERTEAFF. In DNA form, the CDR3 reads TGTGCCAGCAGTCCCGCGGGGGAGAGAACTGAAGCTTTCTTT.